This T cell receptor beta chain was profiled in a study of T-cell reconstitution after alpha-beta-depleted transplantation in children. General study findings and limits: It was reported that alpha-beta T cells came from several hundred expanded graft clones (about two months after transplant).

Unique molecular identifiers were incorporated during preparation of the TCRbeta library. Each CDR3 protein gets one entry after TCRdb re-called the PCR reads with MiXCR. Altogether around 490,000 distinct CDR3 sequences are present, about an eighth being singletons, with the ten largest covering 13% to 15%. The sample holds many counts of this clonotype. Its antigen is unknown. This CDR3 comprises 15 residues. Germline values: CDR1 SQVTM, CDR2 ANQGSEA. Trimming took off 6 bases at V and 0 bases at J, with 18 bases between the two ends. The specimen comprised PBMCs, mostly from graft donor cells, sampled 180 days after TCRalphabeta/CD19-depleted stem cell transplant. This chain links TRBV29-1 with TRBJ2-7; tentatively, D is TRBD1 or TRBD2 (5 bases each). The TCR was taken from a female patient aged 2-10 years who had a stem cell transplant for aplastic anemia, so the T cells may come from the graft donor. The CDR3 reads CSVGRGAGSSYEQYV. CDR3 sequence (DNA): TGCAGCGTAGGTCGAGGGGCAGGGAGCTCCTACGAGCAGTACGTC.